A selection of T cell receptor beta chains follows, all from one sample in a study of CD8+ T cells in alopecia areata. Using immunoSEQ multiplex PCR, the repertoire was profiled, and TCRdb retains in-frame clones only, with some absent. The table shows over 250,000 clones, with approximately 60% occurring only once. The sample in question was CD4+ T cells sorted from blood, obtained at approximately week 51, from a patient treated with tofacitinib. The receptors stem from a human donor with alopecia areata. The CDR3 runs from the conserved cysteine through the conserved F or W. The D gene is left open where the match is weak. Size is stated for part of the rows, as once, few or many counts, or as a class when the clone is expanded.

j_call clone_size v_call d_call cdr3_aa cdr3_nt
TRBJ2-1 NA TRBV30 NA CAWSPLNEQFF TGTGCCTGGAGTCCCCTCAATGAGCAGTTCTTC
TRBJ2-1 NA TRBV29-1 NA CSVDIAGLYNEQFF TGCAGCGTTGACATCGCAGGGCTGTACAATGAGCAGTTCTTC
TRBJ1-2 NA TRBV29-1 NA CSVEDSFGQGSNYGYTF TGCAGCGTTGAAGATAGTTTCGGGCAGGGGAGTAACTATGGCTACACCTTC
TRBJ2-6 NA TRBV30 NA CAWSVGSSGANVLTF TGTGCCTGGAGTGTAGGAAGCTCTGGGGCCAACGTCCTGACTTTC
TRBJ2-5 NA TRBV6-5 NA CASTAPGWETQYF TGTGCCAGCACTGCCCCGGGCTGGGAGACCCAGTACTTC
TRBJ1-1 few TRBV13 TRBD1 CASSSQGGGVPFF TGTGCCAGCAGCTCCCAGGGGGGGGGAGTCCCTTTCTTT
TRBJ2-5 NA TRBV15 NA CATSRPEWGLQETQYF TGTGCCACCAGCAGACCGGAGTGGGGACTTCAAGAGACCCAGTACTTC
TRBJ2-1 NA TRBV30 NA CAWSELAQFF TGTGCCTGGAGTGAACTAGCTCAGTTCTTC
TRBJ1-1 NA TRBV30 TRBD1 CAWGTGVETEAFF TGTGCCTGGGGGACAGGGGTGGAGACTGAAGCTTTCTTT
TRBJ2-5 once TRBV9 TRBD2 CASSAGLAGETQYF TGTGCCAGCAGCGCTGGGCTAGCGGGGGAGACCCAGTACTTC
TRBJ1-1 NA TRBV5-1 NA CASSSDGSNQDTEAFF TGCGCCAGCAGCTCTGACGGGTCAAACCAGGACACTGAAGCTTTCTTT
TRBJ1-2 NA TRBV10-3 TRBD1 CAIQSRDRGPTTYGYTF TGTGCCATCCAATCCCGGGACAGGGGTCCTACAACGTATGGCTACACCTTC
TRBJ1-3 few TRBV2 NA CASSEVLGNTIYF TGTGCCAGCAGTGAAGTCCTCGGTAACACCATATATTTT
TRBJ2-1 NA TRBV29-1 TRBD2 CSVMGGSSYNEQFF TGCAGCGTCATGGGGGGGAGCTCCTACAATGAGCAGTTCTTC
TRBJ2-2 NA TRBV7-6 NA CASSLAPTGELFF TGTGCCAGCAGCTTAGCGCCCACCGGGGAGCTGTTTTTT
TRBJ1-6 NA TRBV5-1 TRBD1 CASREGQIIQPLHF TGCGCCAGCAGAGAGGGACAGATAATTCAACCCCTCCACTTT
TRBJ1-5 NA TRBV4-1 NA CASSQGTINQPQHF TGCGCCAGCAGCCAAGGGACCATCAATCAGCCCCAGCATTTT
TRBJ2-5 few TRBV9 TRBD1 CASSGGTAETQYF TGTGCCAGCAGCGGAGGGACAGCAGAGACCCAGTACTTC
TRBJ2-1 NA TRBV10-3 NA CAISSGFEQFF TGTGCCATATCAAGCGGGTTTGAGCAGTTCTTC
TRBJ1-5 NA TRBV7-9 NA CASSTQAGPQHF TGTGCCAGCAGCACGCAGGCTGGTCCCCAGCATTTT
TRBJ2-7 NA TRBV7-2 NA CASSFTPGYEQYF TGTGCCAGCAGCTTTACCCCGGGCTACGAGCAGTACTTC
TRBJ2-3 NA TRBV7-9 NA CATRTISTDTQYF TGTGCCACCCGGACTATTAGCACAGATACGCAGTATTTT
TRBJ2-3 NA TRBV9 NA CASSVFSDTQYF TGTGCCAGCAGCGTATTTTCAGATACGCAGTATTTT
TRBJ1-5 NA TRBV27 NA CASSPMTGPGNSNQPQHF TGTGCCAGCAGTCCGATGACAGGTCCAGGTAATAGCAATCAGCCCCAGCATTTT
TRBJ2-5 NA TRBV9 NA CASSPGSVASRETQYF TGTGCCAGCAGCCCCGGTAGCGTAGCGAGTAGAGAGACCCAGTACTTC
TRBJ2-5 few TRBV29-1 NA CSVEGGQETQYF TGCAGCGTGGAGGGCGGTCAAGAGACCCAGTACTTC
TRBJ2-7 NA TRBV2 NA CASSISLSSYEQYF TGTGCCAGCAGTATATCCCTAAGTTCCTACGAGCAGTACTTC
TRBJ2-3 NA TRBV7-2 NA CASGRGHTDTQYF TGTGCCAGCGGGCGGGGACACACAGATACGCAGTATTTT
TRBJ2-7 NA TRBV30 NA CAWRTTTRSYEQYF TGTGCCTGGAGGACGACTACCAGATCCTACGAGCAGTACTTC
TRBJ2-7 NA TRBV29-1 TRBD1 CSVRRQGWDEQYF TGCAGCGTCCGGAGACAGGGATGGGACGAGCAGTACTTC
TRBJ1-1 NA TRBV5-1 NA CASALRRGNTEAFF TGCGCCAGCGCTCTGAGGAGGGGGAACACTGAAGCTTTCTTT
TRBJ1-1 NA TRBV5-1 TRBD1 CASSLAPGGWLARNTEAFF TGCGCCAGCAGCTTGGCTCCAGGGGGCTGGTTGGCCAGGAACACTGAAGCTTTCTTT
TRBJ2-7 NA TRBV2 TRBD2 CASMPLAGASGQYF TGTGCCAGCATGCCCCTAGCGGGGGCTTCGGGGCAGTACTTC
TRBJ2-2 few TRBV10-3 NA CAISSDTGELFF TGTGCCATCAGTTCAGACACCGGGGAGCTGTTTTTT
TRBJ1-1 few TRBV30 TRBD1 CAWTHGGTVEAFF TGTGCCTGGACCCACGGCGGGACAGTGGAAGCTTTCTTT
TRBJ2-1 NA TRBV30 TRBD2 CAWSVLGGAYNEQFF TGTGCCTGGAGTGTACTCGGGGGGGCCTACAATGAGCAGTTCTTC
TRBJ2-3 few TRBV11-2 NA CASSPEGDTQYF TGTGCCAGCAGCCCCGAAGGAGATACGCAGTATTTT
TRBJ2-7 NA TRBV15 TRBD1 CATATGGDEQYF TGTGCCACCGCAACAGGGGGAGACGAGCAGTACTTC
TRBJ2-3 few TRBV18 NA CASSPGAGVRDTQYF TGTGCCAGCTCACCGGGGGCCGGAGTTAGAGATACGCAGTATTTT
TRBJ1-5 NA TRBV19 TRBD1 CASSVNRGGFNQPQHF TGTGCCAGTAGTGTAAACAGGGGAGGATTCAATCAGCCCCAGCATTTT
TRBJ1-5 few TRBV11-2 TRBD1 CASSLASGGGQPQHF TGTGCCAGCAGCTTAGCGTCAGGGGGAGGTCAGCCCCAGCATTTT
TRBJ1-5 NA TRBV5-1 TRBD1 CASSQDDRGQPQHF TGCGCCAGCAGCCAAGATGACAGGGGTCAGCCCCAGCATTTT
TRBJ2-2 NA TRBV9 TRBD2 CASSTSPGGPRTGELFF TGTGCCAGCAGCACGTCCCCGGGGGGGCCTCGCACCGGGGAGCTGTTTTTT
TRBJ2-7 NA TRBV25-1 NA CASTGGPYEQYF TGTGCCAGCACCGGGGGCCCCTACGAGCAGTACTTC
TRBJ1-2 few TRBV2 NA CASLDSRQSGYTF TGTGCCAGCTTGGACAGCCGACAATCTGGCTACACCTTC
TRBJ2-7 few TRBV6-5 NA CASSQTGEGEQYF TGTGCCAGCAGCCAGACAGGGGAGGGAGAGCAGTACTTC
TRBJ1-1 once TRBV7-3 NA CASSNGRGKGGTEAFF TGTGCCAGCAGCAATGGCAGGGGCAAGGGCGGTACTGAAGCTTTCTTT
TRBJ1-4 few TRBV4-3 NA CASSHRKGAGRLFF TGCGCCAGCAGCCACCGCAAGGGAGCAGGGAGGCTGTTTTTT
TRBJ1-1 NA TRBV5-4 TRBD1 CASSTPTGVNTEAFF TGTGCCAGCAGCACCCCGACAGGGGTGAACACTGAAGCTTTCTTT
TRBJ2-5 NA TRBV7-2 NA CASSLGVLETQYF TGTGCCAGCAGCTTGGGCGTGTTGGAGACCCAGTACTTC
TRBJ2-3 once TRBV5-1 NA CASSPGLLTDTQYF TGCGCCAGCAGCCCTGGACTGCTCACAGATACGCAGTATTTT
TRBJ2-7 few TRBV10-3 NA CAISESGASYEQYF TGTGCCATCAGTGAGTCTGGGGCATCCTACGAGCAGTACTTC
TRBJ1-2 NA TRBV29-1 NA CSVAGTYYGYTF TGCAGCGTTGCCGGGACTTACTATGGCTACACCTTC
TRBJ1-5 many TRBV2 TRBD1 CASSGTGGGQPQHF TGTGCCAGCAGTGGGACAGGGGGCGGCCAGCCCCAGCATTTT
TRBJ1-1 NA TRBV6-5 TRBD1 CASSYSRGLAFF TGTGCCAGCAGTTACAGTAGGGGGCTCGCTTTCTTT
TRBJ2-5 once TRBV6-5 TRBD2 CASRELSGEETQYF TGTGCCAGCAGGGAGCTGAGCGGGGAAGAGACCCAGTACTTC
TRBJ2-4 NA TRBV11-2 TRBD1 CASSPRWGQKFQYF TGTGCCAGCAGCCCACGTTGGGGACAGAAATTTCAGTACTTC
TRBJ1-5 NA TRBV30 NA CAWSQQGDQPQHF TGTGCCTGGAGTCAACAGGGAGATCAGCCCCAGCATTTT
TRBJ2-7 few TRBV27 NA CATARTEIYEQYF TGTGCCACCGCCAGGACAGAGATCTACGAGCAGTACTTC
TRBJ1-2 few TRBV30 TRBD1 CAWVTGVYGYTF TGTGCCTGGGTGACAGGGGTCTATGGCTACACCTTC